This TCR beta chain appears in the sequencing data of a study of blood T cell repertoires in COVID-19. Across the study: The analysed material was cDNA or gDNA that came from T cells, B-cell-depleted T cells, or PBMCs.

Profiled with immunoSEQ multiplex PCR; TCRdb holds only in-frame clones, not every one. This sample carries 250,000 to 350,000 clones, more than 80% of them seen once, and the ten largest clones take more than 0.95%. J gave up 4 bases and V 4 bases, and 4 bases lay outside the gene matches. The CDR3 runs to 13 residues. Germline V lookup: CDR1 SQVTM, CDR2 ANQGSEA. Sequencing was carried out using PBMCs or T cells enriched from blood (not recorded which). The origin of this receptor is a young woman who had recovered from COVID-19. The chain links TRBV29-1 to TRBJ2-5; TRBD1 agrees at 9 bases. The CDR3 region has the DNA TGCAGCGTTGGACAGGGGGTTGGAGAGACCCAGTACTTC. Protein product: CSVGQGVGETQYF. Looking up the rest from reference TRBV29-1 and TRBJ2-5 gives the full variable domain: SAVISQKPSRDICQRGTSLTIQCQVDSQVTMMFWYRQQPGQSLTLIATANQGSEATYESGFVIDKFPISRPNLTFSTLTVSNMSPEDSSIYLCSVGQGVGETQYFGPGTRLLVL.